These T cell receptor beta chains were read from a single sample in a study of CD8 T cells in Susac syndrome. MiXCR, run by TCRdb on the immunoSEQ multiplex PCR reads, gives a single entry per CDR3 protein. Of about 190,000 distinct CDR3 sequences in the sample, 90% to 95% were seen once. Sequenced material: CD4+ T cells from PBMCs. The receptors stem from a human donor with Susac syndrome. Both conserved end residues are part of each CDR3. Fields, in order: D gene, J gene, V gene, clone size, CDR3 protein, CDR3 DNA. A D gene is named only where the DNA matches it firmly. Not every row has a clone size; where given, it reads once, few, many or a size class.

-,TRBJ1-3,TRBV4-1,-,CASSQSVNSGNTIYF,TGCGCCAGCAGCCAATCGGTAAACTCTGGAAACACCATATATTTT
-,TRBJ1-2,TRBV6-6,-,CASSYDSLYGYTF,TGTGCCAGCAGTTACGACAGTCTCTATGGCTACACCTTC
TRBD1,TRBJ2-4,TRBV3-1,-,CASSQTGGAENIQYF,TGTGCCAGCAGCCAGACAGGGGGCGCGGAAAACATTCAGTACTTC
-,TRBJ1-2,TRBV4-2,-,CASSQEWGMVEYGYTF,TGTGCCAGCAGCCAAGAATGGGGAATGGTTGAGTATGGCTACACCTTC
TRBD1,TRBJ2-7,TRBV6-5,-,CASRNWDRSYEQYF,TGTGCCAGCAGGAACTGGGACAGGTCCTACGAGCAGTACTTC
TRBD2,TRBJ2-3,TRBV25-1,-,CASRRTSGSDTQYF,TGTGCCAGCAGAAGGACTAGCGGGAGTGATACGCAGTATTTT
-,TRBJ2-3,TRBV7-9,-,CASSLVSGTDTQYF,TGTGCCAGCAGCTTAGTTTCCGGGACAGATACGCAGTATTTT
TRBD2,TRBJ2-5,TRBV6-5,-,CASSPPRGSGETQYF,TGTGCCAGCAGCCCACCGCGGGGGTCGGGAGAGACCCAGTACTTC
-,TRBJ1-5,TRBV3-1,-,CASSQSWGNQPQHF,TGTGCCAGCAGCCAGAGCTGGGGCAATCAGCCCCAGCATTTT
-,TRBJ2-7,TRBV6-6,-,CASSEMYEQYF,TGTGCCAGCAGTGAAATGTACGAGCAGTACTTC
-,TRBJ2-5,TRBV6-1,-,CASSVGIPSGSQETQYF,TGTGCCAGCAGTGTAGGAATACCCTCAGGGTCCCAAGAGACCCAGTACTTC
TRBD1,TRBJ1-2,TRBV4-1,few,CASSHPGADRVYGYTF,TGCGCCAGCAGCCATCCGGGGGCAGACAGGGTCTACGGCTACACCTTC
TRBD2,TRBJ2-7,TRBV4-1,-,CASSQYRSSQRGISYEQYF,TGCGCCAGCAGCCAATATCGCAGTAGTCAGCGGGGCATCTCCTACGAGCAGTACTTC
TRBD2,TRBJ2-4,TRBV10-2,once,CASSTGLAGVKAKNIQYF,TGCGCCAGCAGTACGGGACTAGCGGGAGTCAAAGCCAAAAACATTCAGTACTTC
TRBD1,TRBJ1-1,TRBV5-4,once,CASSPDRVPEAFF,TGTGCCAGCAGCCCCGACAGGGTGCCTGAAGCTTTCTTT
-,TRBJ2-3,TRBV20-1,-,CSARGGSLSTDTQYF,TGCAGTGCTAGGGGTGGCAGTCTCTCCACAGATACGCAGTATTTT
-,TRBJ1-2,TRBV5-1,-,CASSLSGGNYGYTF,TGCGCCAGCAGCTTGTCCGGGGGTAACTATGGCTACACCTTC
-,TRBJ2-7,TRBV2,-,CAGQTSYEQYF,TGTGCCGGACAAACTAGCTACGAGCAGTACTTC
-,TRBJ1-5,TRBV12-3/TRBV12-4,-,CASSYTGAESYSNQPQHF,TGTGCCAGCAGCTATACCGGGGCAGAATCCTATAGCAATCAGCCCCAGCATTTT
-,TRBJ2-5,TRBV7-9,-,CASSPGPSLQETQYF,TGTGCCAGCAGCCCCGGGCCGAGTCTCCAAGAGACCCAGTACTTC
-,TRBJ2-7,TRBV9,-,CASSPTGGGRTYEQYF,TGTGCCAGCAGTCCTACCGGGGGAGGTCGTACCTACGAGCAGTACTTC
-,TRBJ2-7,TRBV29-1,-,CSVGRYIWTASSYEQYF,TGCAGCGTGGGTCGTTATATTTGGACGGCAAGCTCCTACGAGCAGTACTTC
-,TRBJ2-7,TRBV20-1,-,CSAFGGGLYEQYF,TGCAGTGCCTTTGGGGGGGGGCTCTACGAGCAGTACTTC
-,TRBJ1-1,TRBV2,-,CASTGQLNTEAFF,TGTGCCAGCACCGGACAGCTGAACACTGAAGCTTTCTTT
TRBD1,TRBJ1-2,TRBV7-9,-,CASSLAGTANYGYTF,TGTGCCAGCAGCTTAGCTGGGACAGCTAACTATGGCTACACCTTC
TRBD2,TRBJ2-1,TRBV9,-,CASSSKPSGSSYNEQFF,TGTGCCAGCAGCTCCAAACCCAGCGGGAGTTCCTACAATGAGCAGTTCTTC
TRBD2,TRBJ2-3,TRBV7-3,-,CASSLNAGGSTDTQYF,TGTGCCAGCAGCTTAAATGCCGGGGGGAGCACAGATACGCAGTATTTT
-,TRBJ2-3,TRBV5-4,once,CASSLAQGTDTQYF,TGTGCCAGCAGCTTGGCCCAGGGAACAGATACGCAGTATTTT
-,TRBJ1-1,TRBV27,-,CASSYGTPSWSTEAFF,TGTGCCAGCAGTTACGGGACACCCTCGTGGAGCACTGAAGCTTTCTTT
-,TRBJ2-5,TRBV12-3/TRBV12-4,-,CASSRRGLETQYF,TGTGCCAGCAGTCGGAGGGGCCTAGAGACCCAGTACTTC
-,TRBJ2-7,TRBV19,once,CASSTFRNRVDEQYF,TGTGCCAGTAGTACGTTTCGAAACAGGGTGGACGAGCAGTACTTC
-,TRBJ2-7,TRBV19,-,CASSIESRYSEQYF,TGTGCCAGTAGTATTGAGAGTAGGTACTCCGAGCAGTACTTC
-,TRBJ2-7,TRBV5-4,-,CASSLGQAVSYEQYF,TGTGCCAGCAGCTTGGGACAGGCGGTCTCCTACGAGCAGTACTTC
-,TRBJ1-3,TRBV29-1,-,CSVEVHRERNTIYF,TGCAGCGTTGAAGTACACAGGGAAAGAAACACCATATATTTT
TRBD1,TRBJ1-2,TRBV7-2,-,CASRLGGQNYGYTF,TGTGCCAGCAGATTAGGGGGACAGAACTATGGCTACACCTTC
TRBD1,TRBJ1-4,TRBV20-1,-,CSARSPSGTGLRRNEKLFF,TGCAGTGCCCGTTCCCCGTCCGGGACAGGGTTACGAAGGAATGAAAAACTGTTTTTT
TRBD2,TRBJ2-2,TRBV3-1,-,CASSQIVSSGSPGELFF,TGTGCCAGCAGCCAAATTGTGTCTAGCGGGAGCCCCGGGGAGCTGTTTTTT
-,TRBJ1-2,TRBV7-9,-,CASSPWTDNGYTF,TGTGCCAGCAGCCCATGGACAGATAATGGCTACACCTTC
-,TRBJ1-5,TRBV12-2,-,CASRLAGRVGNQPQHF,TGTGCAAGTCGCTTAGCCGGAAGGGTCGGTAATCAGCCCCAGCATTTT
TRBD2,TRBJ2-3,TRBV28,-,CASGPGGGVRDTQYF,TGTGCCAGCGGCCCGGGGGGGGGAGTAAGAGATACGCAGTATTTT
-,TRBJ2-7,TRBV20-1,-,CSAKDRSSYEQYF,TGCAGTGCTAAGGACCGTAGCTCCTACGAGCAGTACTTC
-,TRBJ2-2,TRBV7-3,-,CASSESVGELFF,TGTGCCAGCAGTGAGTCTGTCGGGGAGCTGTTTTTT
-,TRBJ2-2,TRBV19,-,CASSGQFNTGELFF,TGTGCCAGTAGTGGACAGTTTAACACCGGGGAGCTGTTTTTT
TRBD2,TRBJ2-3,TRBV7-2,-,CASSLLAGVSDTQYF,TGTGCCAGCAGCTTATTGGCGGGAGTTTCAGATACGCAGTATTTT
TRBD2,TRBJ2-1,TRBV14,once,CASSQESGLAGDNEQFF,TGTGCCAGCAGCCAAGAGTCGGGGCTAGCGGGAGACAATGAGCAGTTCTTC